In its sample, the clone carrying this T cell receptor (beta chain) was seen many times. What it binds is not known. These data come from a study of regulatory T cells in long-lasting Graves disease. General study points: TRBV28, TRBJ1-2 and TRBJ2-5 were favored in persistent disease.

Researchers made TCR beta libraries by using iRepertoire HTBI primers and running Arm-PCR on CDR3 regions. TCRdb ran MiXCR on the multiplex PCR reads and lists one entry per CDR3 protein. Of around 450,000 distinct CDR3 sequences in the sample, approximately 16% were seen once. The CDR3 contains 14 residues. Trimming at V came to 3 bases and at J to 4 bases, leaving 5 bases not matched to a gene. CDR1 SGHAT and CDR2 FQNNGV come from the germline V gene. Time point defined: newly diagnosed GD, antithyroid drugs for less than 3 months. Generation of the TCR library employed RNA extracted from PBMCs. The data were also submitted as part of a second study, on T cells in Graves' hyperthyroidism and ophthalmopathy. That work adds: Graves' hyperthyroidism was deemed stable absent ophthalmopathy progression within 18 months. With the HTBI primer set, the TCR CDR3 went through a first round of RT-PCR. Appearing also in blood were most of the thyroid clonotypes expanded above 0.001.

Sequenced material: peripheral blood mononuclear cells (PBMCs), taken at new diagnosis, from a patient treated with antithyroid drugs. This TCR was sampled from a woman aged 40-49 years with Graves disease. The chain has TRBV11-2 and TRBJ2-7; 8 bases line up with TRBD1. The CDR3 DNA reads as TGTGCCAGCAGCTTGCAGGGGGCAGGTTACGAGCAGTACTTC. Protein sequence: CASSLQGAGYEQYF.